This is a list of T cell receptor beta chains from one sample in a study of CD4 T cells in relation to SARS-CoV-2 and coronaviruses. This table comes from immunoSEQ multiplex PCR, and its TCRdb copy is limited to in-frame clones, with some not included. The sample lists approximately 40,000 clones; over 70% were seen once. These receptors' targets are unknown. The sample comprised memory CD4+ T cells from PBMCs, cultured in vitro. These receptors all stem from an adult with COVID-19. The conserved cysteine and the conserved F or W are not part of the CDR3 here. Fields, in order: J gene, V gene, CDR3 protein.

j_call: TRBJ2-5
v_call: TRBV5-1
cdr3_aa: ASSTGSGETQY

j_call: TRBJ2-5
v_call: TRBV6-5
cdr3_aa: ASSRPGGETQY

j_call: TRBJ2-1
v_call: TRBV5-6
cdr3_aa: ASSLAGRNEQF

j_call: TRBJ2-3
v_call: TRBV28
cdr3_aa: ASGSVRGIDTQY

j_call: TRBJ2-2
v_call: TRBV29-1
cdr3_aa: SVEVSPTGELF

j_call: TRBJ1-4
v_call: TRBV4-1
cdr3_aa: ASSQDFATGRTGGEEKLF

j_call: TRBJ2-2
v_call: TRBV5-1
cdr3_aa: ASSPGQGVSGELF

j_call: TRBJ1-4
v_call: TRBV5-1
cdr3_aa: ASSSGGGDEKLF

j_call: TRBJ2-1
v_call: TRBV27
cdr3_aa: ASSFDLAGSYNEQF

j_call: TRBJ1-2
v_call: TRBV15
cdr3_aa: ATSRATGANYGYT

j_call: TRBJ2-2
v_call: TRBV4-1
cdr3_aa: ASSQVSRYTGELF

j_call: TRBJ2-7
v_call: TRBV11-2
cdr3_aa: ASSPGVGLTYEQY

j_call: TRBJ2-7
v_call: TRBV23-1
cdr3_aa: ASSRASGRPYEQY

j_call: TRBJ2-5
v_call: TRBV10-3
cdr3_aa: ATGTHSEETQY

j_call: TRBJ1-5
v_call: TRBV24-1
cdr3_aa: ATSGGQGPQH

j_call: TRBJ1-5
v_call: TRBV12-2
cdr3_aa: ASRSARPGRDQPQH

j_call: TRBJ2-5
v_call: TRBV19
cdr3_aa: ASSTRAGTVYQETQY

j_call: TRBJ2-7
v_call: TRBV6-5
cdr3_aa: ASSLGSSYEQY

j_call: TRBJ2-3
v_call: TRBV7-2
cdr3_aa: ASSLALGAFVQY

j_call: TRBJ2-4
v_call: TRBV5-1
cdr3_aa: ASSEREALDIQY

j_call: TRBJ2-7
v_call: TRBV21-1
cdr3_aa: ASSPTRWKGPRTYEQY

j_call: TRBJ2-5
v_call: TRBV5-1
cdr3_aa: ASSLAPQGRETQY

j_call: TRBJ2-2
v_call: TRBV7-2
cdr3_aa: ASRWGGRAGELF

j_call: TRBJ2-1
v_call: TRBV2
cdr3_aa: ASSAGQNPHNEQF

j_call: TRBJ1-2
v_call: TRBV30
cdr3_aa: AWTRDRPYGYT

j_call: TRBJ2-1
v_call: TRBV12-3/TRBV12-4
cdr3_aa: ASSTPGVDEQF

j_call: TRBJ2-3
v_call: TRBV20-1
cdr3_aa: SGELEDTQY

j_call: TRBJ1-3
v_call: TRBV7-2
cdr3_aa: ASSPGLTGNTIY

j_call: TRBJ2-7
v_call: TRBV19
cdr3_aa: ASRTSGGSYEQY

j_call: TRBJ1-2
v_call: TRBV19
cdr3_aa: ATKTTGFNTNYGYT

j_call: TRBJ2-7
v_call: TRBV5-1
cdr3_aa: ASSLLAGGEQY

j_call: TRBJ1-2
v_call: TRBV2
cdr3_aa: ASSPRQPNYGYT

j_call: TRBJ1-3
v_call: TRBV5-1
cdr3_aa: ASSLGGTSGNTIY

j_call: TRBJ2-2
v_call: TRBV6-5
cdr3_aa: ASGTSGTNTGELF

j_call: TRBJ2-7
v_call: TRBV15
cdr3_aa: ATSSTGREQY

j_call: TRBJ2-3
v_call: TRBV10-3
cdr3_aa: AISEGDSVVTQY

j_call: TRBJ2-7
v_call: TRBV23-1
cdr3_aa: ASSATAKGRGQKEYEQY